A single sample gave rise to the 18 T cell receptor beta chains below, sequenced in a study of blood T cell repertoires in COVID-19. Profiled with immunoSEQ multiplex PCR; TCRdb holds only in-frame clones, not every one. The sample lists over 150,000 clones, over 75% occurring once. The sample was peripheral blood. These receptors came from a man aged 55 to 69 with COVID-19, enrolled during active disease.

The gene calls are TRBV5-1 and TRBJ1-5; 10 nucleotides match TRBD1. The V gene end was trimmed by 4 bases and the J gene end by 7 bases; junction bases not matched to a gene: 8. There are 15 residues in the CDR3. Germline CDR1 reads SGHRS; CDR2 reads YFSETQ. The CDR3 region has the DNA TGCGCCAGCAGCGAGGGACAGGGGTGGGGGCAGCCCCAGCATTTT. Translation: CASSEGQGWGQPQHF.

The chain links TRBV7-9 to TRBJ2-7, with TRBD2 matching 12 bases. The V gene's germline CDR1 is SEHNR and CDR2 FQNEAQ (reference sequence). The ends lost 0 bases at V and 1 base at J; junction bases unmatched: 10. There are 19 residues in the CDR3. CDR3 nucleotide sequence: TGTGCCAGCAGCTTAGCCTATCTACAGGGGACTAGCGGGTCCTACGAGCAGTACTTC. It encodes CASSLAYLQGTSGSYEQYF.

V usage is TRBV19 and J usage is TRBJ1-2; 8 bases are shared with TRBD1. The length of the CDR3 is 15 residues. V trimming: 7 bases; J trimming: 0 bases; junction bases outside the gene matches: 7. Germline CDR1 LNHDA, CDR2 SQIVND (reference sequence). The CDR3 DNA is TGTGCCAGTACCGAGGACAGGGACACTAACTATGGCTACACCTTC. It encodes CASTEDRDTNYGYTF.

V gene TRBV6-5 combines with J gene TRBJ1-1, with TRBD1 as a possible D gene (6 bases). Per germline, CDR1 MNHEY and CDR2 SVGAGI. The V end was cut by 6 bases, the J end by 12 bases, with 23 bases between. This CDR3 contains 14 residues. The CDR3 loop is CASRHRSGGNQTFF. CDR3 nucleotides: TGTGCCAGCAGACACCGGTCTGGGGGCAATCAGACTTTCTTT.

This clone was picked up a small number of times. The chain combines TRBV7-2 with TRBJ1-2; a possible D gene is TRBD1 (5 bases). The CDR3 runs to 15 residues. In germline, CDR1 is SGHTA, CDR2 FQGNSA. V lost 4 bases, J lost 2 bases, and 14 bases lay in between. CDR3 sequence (DNA): TGTGCCAGCAGCTCCCGCGGGGGGGGGAACTATGGCTACACCTTC. Encoded protein: CASSSRGGGNYGYTF. Drawing the rest from reference TRBV7-2 and TRBJ1-2, the complete variable domain is GAGVSQSPSNKVTEKGKDVELRCDPISGHTALYWYRQSLGQGLEFLIYFQGNSAPDKSGLPSDRFSAERTGGSVSTLTIQRTQQEDSAVYLCASSSRGGGNYGYTFGSGTRLTVV.

V and J are TRBV7-6 and TRBJ1-3; tentatively, D is TRBD1 (5 bases). The CDR3 contains 17 residues. V lost 5 bases and J lost 0, with 17 bases in between. Germline CDR1 and CDR2: SGHVS and FNYEAQ. CDR3 nucleotide sequence: TGTGCCAGCAGCCTCATGGGGTCAGGGATCTCTGGAAACACCATATATTTT. Protein product: CASSLMGSGISGNTIYF.

V usage is TRBV2 and J usage is TRBJ2-3, with D hard to call. Germline V gene sequence: CDR1 SNHLY, CDR2 FYNNEI. The CDR3 contains 13 residues. Trimming removed 8 bases at V and 1 base at J, with 10 bases between. The CDR3 spells CASGQARTDTQYF. The CDR3 DNA is TGTGCCAGCGGGCAGGCCCGCACAGATACGCAGTATTTT.

There are a few counts of this clone. J is TRBJ1-1 and V is TRBV11-2; D is uncertain. Germline V CDR1 and CDR2: SGHAT, FQNNGV. This CDR3 is built from 17 residues. V shed 4 bases and J shed 1 base, with 19 bases lying between them. CDR3 residues: CASSWLGAAPRNTEAFF. CDR3 nucleotide sequence: TGTGCCAGCAGCTGGCTAGGCGCCGCGCCGAGGAACACTGAAGCTTTCTTT.

This clone was detected only once. The chain recombines TRBV6-5 with TRBJ1-1; no firm D call. The CDR3 is 13 residues long. Germline V gene sequence: CDR1 MNHEY, CDR2 SVGAGI. Trimming stripped 1 base from V and 1 base from J, with 4 bases between. In nucleotides, the CDR3 is TGTGCCAGCAGTTACTGGCAGAACACTGAAGCTTTCTTT. The encoded protein is CASSYWQNTEAFF.

V is TRBV14 and J is TRBJ1-4, with TRBD1 as a possible D gene (5 bases). The V end was cut by 1 base, the J end by 11 bases, with 11 bases between. The CDR3 is 13 amino acids. CDR1 is SGHDN, CDR2 FVKESK, per germline. CDR3 loop: CASSQAAKGKLFF. As DNA, the CDR3 is TGTGCCAGCAGCCAAGCGGCAAAGGGGAAACTGTTTTTT.

The J gene is TRBJ1-1, the V gene TRBV19, with TRBD1 matching over 10 bases. The CDR3 runs to 14 residues. Germline-derived CDR1 and CDR2 are LNHDA and SQIVND (reference sequence). The V segment lost 9 bases and the J segment 5 bases; nucleotides outside the gene matches: 9. The CDR3 region is CASQRQGARTEAFF. As DNA, the CDR3 is TGTGCCAGCCAGCGACAGGGGGCGCGAACTGAAGCTTTCTTT.

The rearrangement uses TRBV19 and TRBJ1-6; maybe TRBD1 (5 bases). V was trimmed by 9 bases and J by 5 bases, leaving 17 bases between them. The CDR3 length is 15 residues. CDR1 and CDR2 (germline): LNHDA, SQIVND (reference sequence). The CDR3 DNA follows: TGTGCCAGCCAAGGGGTCGCCAGCGATAATTCACCCCTCCACTTT. Residues: CASQGVASDNSPLHF.

This chain joins TRBV7-9 and TRBJ1-6, with TRBD1 as a possible D gene (6 bases). V was cut by 0 bases and J by 7 bases, with 10 bases left in between. There are 15 residues in the CDR3. CDR1 and CDR2 (germline): SEHNR, FQNEAQ (reference sequence). CDR3 sequence (DNA): TGTGCCAGCAGCTTAGCTCGTCAGGGGAATTCACCCCTCCACTTT. Translation: CASSLARQGNSPLHF.

The V gene is TRBV9, the J gene TRBJ2-3; 9 bases align to TRBD1. Trimming removed 1 base from V and 4 bases from J; junction bases left unmatched: 10. The CDR3 totals 17 residues. Germline V CDR1 and CDR2: SGDLS, YYNGEE. CDR3 sequence reads: CASSVWSPGTGSDTQYF. The CDR3 nucleotides are TGTGCCAGCAGCGTATGGTCGCCCGGGACAGGGTCAGATACGCAGTATTTT.

The chain employs TRBV11-3 and TRBJ2-1; 11 bases fit TRBD2. Germline V gene lookup returns CDR1 SGHNT and CDR2 YENEEA. With V trimmed by 4 bases and J by 6 bases, 5 bases remained unmatched. The CDR3 extends over 15 amino acids. As DNA, the CDR3 is TGTGCCAGCAGCTCTAGCGGGAGGAGTGGCAATGAGCAGTTCTTC. Translated: CASSSSGRSGNEQFF. The full variable domain, rest sourced from reference TRBV11-3 and TRBJ2-1, is EAGVVQSPRYKIIEKKQPVAFWCNPISGHNTLYWYLQNLGQGPELLIRYENEEAVDDSQLPKDRFSAERLKGVDSTLKIQPAELGDSAVYLCASSSSGRSGNEQFFGPGTRLTVL.

To note about this clone: Additional DNA sequences in this sample encode the identical CDR3. This rearrangement joins TRBV6-2 or TRBV6-3 to TRBJ1-2; the D gene is possibly TRBD1 (5 bases). V lost 5 bases and J 0 bases, leaving 13 bases between the germline ends. This CDR3 comprises 15 residues. Germline V gene data show CDR1 as MNHEY and CDR2 as SVGEGT. In DNA, the CDR3 is TGTGCCAGCAGTCCCCGGGGGGGAGCTAACTATGGCTACACCTTC. Its translation is CASSPRGGANYGYTF.

The V and J genes are TRBV6-5 and TRBJ1-5, with D possibly matching TRBD1 (5 bases). The germline V and J ends were trimmed by 8 bases and 5 bases, with 10 bases remaining between them. Germline CDR1 and CDR2: MNHEY and SVGAGI. The CDR3 runs 12 residues. CDR3 nucleotides: TGTGCCAGCGGGGCCTTCGATCAGCCCCAGCATTTT. Encoded protein: CASGAFDQPQHF.

The chain carries TRBV16 and TRBJ2-5, with D perhaps matching TRBD1 (6 bases). Germline assignment: CDR1 KGHSY and CDR2 FQNENV. V lost 4 bases and J 5 bases, leaving 14 bases between the germline ends. The CDR3 totals 14 residues. Written as DNA, the CDR3 is TGTGCCAGCAGCCGAGGACAGTCCTCGGAGACCCAGTACTTC. Amino acid sequence: CASSRGQSSETQYF.